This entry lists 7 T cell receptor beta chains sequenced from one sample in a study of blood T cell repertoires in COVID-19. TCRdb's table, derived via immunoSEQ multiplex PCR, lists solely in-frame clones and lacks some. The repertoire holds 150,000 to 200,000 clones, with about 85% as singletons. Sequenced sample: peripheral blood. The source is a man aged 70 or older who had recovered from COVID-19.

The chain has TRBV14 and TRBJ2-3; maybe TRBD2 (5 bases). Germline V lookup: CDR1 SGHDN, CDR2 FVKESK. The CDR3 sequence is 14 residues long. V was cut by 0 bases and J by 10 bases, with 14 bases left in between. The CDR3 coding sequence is TGTGCCAGCAGCCAAGAACGCGTCGGGATGCCGCAGTATTTT. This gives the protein CASSQERVGMPQYF.

The CDR3 loop is CASSRSGGRGEKLFF. The DNA of the CDR3 is TGTGCCAGCAGCCGTAGCGGGGGGCGTGGTGAAAAACTGTTTTTT. V and J are TRBV28 and TRBJ1-4, with a weak D call TRBD1 (6 bases). The CDR3 totals 15 residues. The germline V gene encodes CDR1 MDHEN and CDR2 SYDVKM. Trimming took off 6 bases at V and 7 bases at J, with 18 bases between the two ends.

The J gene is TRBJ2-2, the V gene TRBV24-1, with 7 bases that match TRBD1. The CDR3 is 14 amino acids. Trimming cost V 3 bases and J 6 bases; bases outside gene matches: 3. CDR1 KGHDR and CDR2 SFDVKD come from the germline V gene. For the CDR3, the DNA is TGTGCCACCAGTGATAATCAGGGGGCCGGGGAGCTGTTTTTT. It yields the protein CATSDNQGAGELFF.

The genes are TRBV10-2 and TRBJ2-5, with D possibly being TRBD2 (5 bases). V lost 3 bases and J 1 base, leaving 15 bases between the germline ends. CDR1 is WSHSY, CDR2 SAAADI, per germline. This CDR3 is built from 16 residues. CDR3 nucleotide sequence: TGCGCCAGCAGTGATAGTGGTAGCGTGTTCCAAGAGACCCAGTACTTC. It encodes CASSDSGSVFQETQYF.

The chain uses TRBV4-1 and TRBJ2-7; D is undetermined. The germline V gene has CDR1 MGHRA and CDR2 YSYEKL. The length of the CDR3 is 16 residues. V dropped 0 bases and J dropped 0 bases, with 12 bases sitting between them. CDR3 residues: CASSQDLAPVSYEQYF. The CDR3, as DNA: TGCGCCAGCAGCCAAGATCTGGCCCCCGTCTCCTACGAGCAGTACTTC.

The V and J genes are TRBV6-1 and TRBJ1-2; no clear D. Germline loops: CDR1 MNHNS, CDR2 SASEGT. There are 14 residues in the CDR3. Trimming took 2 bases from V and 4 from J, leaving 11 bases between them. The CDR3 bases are TGTGCCAGCAGTGAATCTGGCCCCGCCTATGGCTACACCTTC. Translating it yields CASSESGPAYGYTF.

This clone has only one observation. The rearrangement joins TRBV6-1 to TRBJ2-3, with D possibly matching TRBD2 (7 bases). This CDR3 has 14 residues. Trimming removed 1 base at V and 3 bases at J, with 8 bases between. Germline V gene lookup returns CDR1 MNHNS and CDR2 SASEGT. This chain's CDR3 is CASSEEGGTDTQYF. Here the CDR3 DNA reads TGTGCCAGCAGTGAAGAGGGGGGGACAGATACGCAGTATTTT.